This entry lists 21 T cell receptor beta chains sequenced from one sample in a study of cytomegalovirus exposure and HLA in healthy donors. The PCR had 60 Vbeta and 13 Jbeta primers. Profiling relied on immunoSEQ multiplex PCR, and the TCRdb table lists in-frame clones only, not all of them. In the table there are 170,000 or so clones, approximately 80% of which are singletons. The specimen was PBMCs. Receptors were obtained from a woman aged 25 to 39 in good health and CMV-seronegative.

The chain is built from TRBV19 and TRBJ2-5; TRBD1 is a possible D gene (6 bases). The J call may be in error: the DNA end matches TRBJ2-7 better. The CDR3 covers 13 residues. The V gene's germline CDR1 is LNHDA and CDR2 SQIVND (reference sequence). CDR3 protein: CASQGSRPYEQYF. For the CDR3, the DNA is TGTGCCAGTCAGGGGTCGAGGCCCTACGAGCAGTACTTC.

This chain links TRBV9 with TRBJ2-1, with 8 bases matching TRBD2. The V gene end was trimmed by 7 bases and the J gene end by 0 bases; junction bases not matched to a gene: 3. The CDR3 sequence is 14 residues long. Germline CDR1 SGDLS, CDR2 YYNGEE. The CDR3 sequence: CASGSGSSYNEQFF. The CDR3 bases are TGTGCCAGCGGGAGCGGGAGCTCCTACAATGAGCAGTTCTTC.

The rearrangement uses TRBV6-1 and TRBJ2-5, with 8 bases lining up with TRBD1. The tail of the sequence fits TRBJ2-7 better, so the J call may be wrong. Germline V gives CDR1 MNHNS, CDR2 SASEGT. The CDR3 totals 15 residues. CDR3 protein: CASSEARQGSYEQYF. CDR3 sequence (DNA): TGTGCCAGCAGTGAAGCTCGACAGGGGAGCTACGAGCAGTACTTC.

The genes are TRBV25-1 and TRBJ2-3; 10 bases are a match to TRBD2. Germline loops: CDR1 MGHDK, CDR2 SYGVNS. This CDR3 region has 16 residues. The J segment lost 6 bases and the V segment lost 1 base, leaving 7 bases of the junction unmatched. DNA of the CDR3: TGTGCCAGCAGTGAATTGGGAGCGGGAGGGCCGGATACGCAGTATTTT. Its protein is CASSELGAGGPDTQYF.

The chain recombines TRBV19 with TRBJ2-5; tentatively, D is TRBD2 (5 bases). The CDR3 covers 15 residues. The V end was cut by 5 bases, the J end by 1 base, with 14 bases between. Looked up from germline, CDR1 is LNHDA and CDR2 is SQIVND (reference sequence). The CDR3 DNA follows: TGTGCCAGTAGTTCCTCGGGGATACCCCAAGAGACCCAGTACTTC. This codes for CASSSSGIPQETQYF.

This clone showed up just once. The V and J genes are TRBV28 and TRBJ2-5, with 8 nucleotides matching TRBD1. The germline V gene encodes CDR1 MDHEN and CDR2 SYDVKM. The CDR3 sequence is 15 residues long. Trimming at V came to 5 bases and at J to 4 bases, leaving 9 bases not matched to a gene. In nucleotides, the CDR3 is TGTGCCAGCAGTCCCGGACAGGGAATGCGAGAGACCCAGTACTTC. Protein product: CASSPGQGMRETQYF.

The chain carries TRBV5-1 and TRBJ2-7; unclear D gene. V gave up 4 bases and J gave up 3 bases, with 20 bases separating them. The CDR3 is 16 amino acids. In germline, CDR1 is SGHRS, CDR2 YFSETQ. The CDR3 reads CASSPPGNPSGYEQYF. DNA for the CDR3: TGCGCCAGCAGCCCACCCGGAAACCCCTCGGGCTACGAGCAGTACTTC.

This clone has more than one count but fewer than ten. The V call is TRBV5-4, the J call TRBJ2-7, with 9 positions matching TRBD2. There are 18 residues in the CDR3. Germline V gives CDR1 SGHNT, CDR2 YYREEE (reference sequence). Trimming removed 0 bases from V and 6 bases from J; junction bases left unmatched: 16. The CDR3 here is CASSLGPNLSGSIAEQYF. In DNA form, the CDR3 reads TGTGCCAGCAGCTTGGGCCCTAATCTTAGCGGGAGTATTGCCGAGCAGTACTTC.

CDR3 residues: CASSTRGINEKLFF. CDR3 in DNA: TGTGCCAGCAGTACCAGGGGGATTAATGAAAAACTGTTTTTT. The chain uses TRBV6-1 and TRBJ1-4; 7 bases fit TRBD1. Germline-derived CDR1 and CDR2 are MNHNS and SASEGT. The CDR3 is 14 amino acids. V lost 5 bases and J lost 4; bases outside the gene matches: 4.

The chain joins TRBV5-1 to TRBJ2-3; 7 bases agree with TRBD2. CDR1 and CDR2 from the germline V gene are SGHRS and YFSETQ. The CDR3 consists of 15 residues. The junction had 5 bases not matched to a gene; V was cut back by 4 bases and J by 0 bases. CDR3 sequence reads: CASSAKRGSTDTQYF. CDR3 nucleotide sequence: TGCGCCAGCAGCGCTAAGCGGGGAAGCACAGATACGCAGTATTTT.

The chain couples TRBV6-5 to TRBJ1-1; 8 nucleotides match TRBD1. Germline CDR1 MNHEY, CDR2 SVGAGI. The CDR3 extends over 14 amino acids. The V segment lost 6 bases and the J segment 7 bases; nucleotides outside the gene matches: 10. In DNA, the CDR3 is TGTGCCAGCAGACTGACCGGGACAGGAGTTGAAGCTTTCTTT. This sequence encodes CASRLTGTGVEAFF.

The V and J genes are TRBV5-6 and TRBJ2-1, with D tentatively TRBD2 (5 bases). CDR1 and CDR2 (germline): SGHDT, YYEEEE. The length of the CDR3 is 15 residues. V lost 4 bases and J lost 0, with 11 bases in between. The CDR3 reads CASSPFGGSYNEQFF. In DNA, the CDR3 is TGTGCCAGCAGCCCCTTTGGAGGCTCCTACAATGAGCAGTTCTTC.

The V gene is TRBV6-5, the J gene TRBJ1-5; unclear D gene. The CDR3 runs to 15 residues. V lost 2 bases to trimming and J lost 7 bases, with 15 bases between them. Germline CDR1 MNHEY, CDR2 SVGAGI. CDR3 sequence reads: CASSYDAGIGQPQHF. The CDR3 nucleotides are TGTGCCAGCAGTTACGACGCGGGGATCGGCCAGCCCCAGCATTTT.

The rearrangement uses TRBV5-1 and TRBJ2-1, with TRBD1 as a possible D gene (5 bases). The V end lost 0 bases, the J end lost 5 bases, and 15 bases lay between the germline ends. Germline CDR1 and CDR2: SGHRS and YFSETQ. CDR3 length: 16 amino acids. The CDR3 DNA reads TGCGCCAGCAGCTTGGGGTCCTCAGGGTCCCACAATGAGCAGTTCTTC. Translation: CASSLGSSGSHNEQFF.

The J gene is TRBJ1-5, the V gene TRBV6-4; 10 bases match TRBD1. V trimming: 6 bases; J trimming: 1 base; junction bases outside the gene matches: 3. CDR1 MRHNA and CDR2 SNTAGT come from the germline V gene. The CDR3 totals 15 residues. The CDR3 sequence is CASRGQGQSNQPQHF. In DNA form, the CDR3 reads TGTGCCAGCAGGGGACAGGGGCAGAGCAATCAGCCCCAGCATTTT.

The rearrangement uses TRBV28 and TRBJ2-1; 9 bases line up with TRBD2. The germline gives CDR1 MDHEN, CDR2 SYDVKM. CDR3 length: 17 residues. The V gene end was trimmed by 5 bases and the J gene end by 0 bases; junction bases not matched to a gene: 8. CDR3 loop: CASSIIAGASSYNEQFF. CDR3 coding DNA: TGTGCCAGCAGTATCATAGCGGGAGCAAGCTCCTACAATGAGCAGTTCTTC.

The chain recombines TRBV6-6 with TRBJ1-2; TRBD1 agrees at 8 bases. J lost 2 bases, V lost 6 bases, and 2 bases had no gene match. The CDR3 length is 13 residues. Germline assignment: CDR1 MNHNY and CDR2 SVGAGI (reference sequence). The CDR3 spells CASSRQGNYGYTF. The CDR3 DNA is TGTGCCAGCAGCAGACAGGGGAACTATGGCTACACCTTC.

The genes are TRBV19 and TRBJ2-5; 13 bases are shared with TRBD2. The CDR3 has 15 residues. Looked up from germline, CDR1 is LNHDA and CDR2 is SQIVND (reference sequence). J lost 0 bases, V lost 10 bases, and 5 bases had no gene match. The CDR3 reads CATRTSGGYQETQYF. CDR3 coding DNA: TGTGCCACTAGGACTAGCGGGGGCTACCAAGAGACCCAGTACTTC.

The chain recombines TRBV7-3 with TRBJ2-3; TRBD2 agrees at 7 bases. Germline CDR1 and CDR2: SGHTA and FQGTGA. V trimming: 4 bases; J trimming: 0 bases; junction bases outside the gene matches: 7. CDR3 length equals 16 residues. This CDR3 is CASSSSSGASTDTQYF. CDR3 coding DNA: TGTGCCAGCAGCTCCTCGAGCGGGGCTAGCACAGATACGCAGTATTTT.

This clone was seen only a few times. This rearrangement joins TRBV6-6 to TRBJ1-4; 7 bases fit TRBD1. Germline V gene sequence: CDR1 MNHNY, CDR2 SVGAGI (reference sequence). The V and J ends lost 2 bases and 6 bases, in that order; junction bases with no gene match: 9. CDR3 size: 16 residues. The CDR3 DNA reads TGTGCCAGCAGTTACAGTGCAACAGGGGCGGATGAAAAACTGTTTTTT. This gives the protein CASSYSATGADEKLFF.

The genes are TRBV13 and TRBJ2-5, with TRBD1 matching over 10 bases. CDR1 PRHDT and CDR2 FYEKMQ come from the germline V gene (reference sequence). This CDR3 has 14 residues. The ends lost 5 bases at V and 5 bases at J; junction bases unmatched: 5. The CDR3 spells CASSPRTGGETQYF. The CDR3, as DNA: TGTGCCAGCAGCCCGCGGACAGGGGGGGAGACCCAGTACTTC. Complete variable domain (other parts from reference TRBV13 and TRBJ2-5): AAGVIQSPRHLIKEKRETATLKCYPIPRHDTVYWYQQGPGQDPQFLISFYEKMQSDKGSIPDRFSAQQFSDYHSELNMSSLELGDSALYFCASSPRTGGETQYFGPGTRLLVL.